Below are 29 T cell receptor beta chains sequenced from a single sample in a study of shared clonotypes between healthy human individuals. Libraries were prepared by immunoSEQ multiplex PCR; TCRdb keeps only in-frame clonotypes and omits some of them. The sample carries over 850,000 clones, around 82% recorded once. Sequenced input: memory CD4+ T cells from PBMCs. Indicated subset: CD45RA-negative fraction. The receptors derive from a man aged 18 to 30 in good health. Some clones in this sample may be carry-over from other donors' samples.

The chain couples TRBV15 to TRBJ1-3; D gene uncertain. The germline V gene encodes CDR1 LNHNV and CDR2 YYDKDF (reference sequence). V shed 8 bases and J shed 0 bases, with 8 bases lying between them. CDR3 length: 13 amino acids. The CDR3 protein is CATGASSGNTIYF. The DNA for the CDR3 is TGTGCCACCGGAGCGTCCTCTGGAAACACCATATATTTT.

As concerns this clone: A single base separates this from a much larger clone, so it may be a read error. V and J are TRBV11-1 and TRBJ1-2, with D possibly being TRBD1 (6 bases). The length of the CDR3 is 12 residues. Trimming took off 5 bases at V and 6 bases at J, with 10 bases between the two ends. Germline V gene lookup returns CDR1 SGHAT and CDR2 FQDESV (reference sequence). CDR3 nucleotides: TGTGCCAGCAGCCAGGACAGAGATGGCTACACCTTC. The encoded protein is CASSQDRDGYTF.

The CDR3 sequence: CAGRQSSYGYTF. As DNA, the CDR3 is TGTGCCGGGCGACAGAGTAGCTATGGCTACACCTTC. The chain has TRBV2 and TRBJ1-2; D possibly corresponds to TRBD1 (5 bases). V was clipped by 11 bases and J by 4 bases, with 14 bases between them. CDR3 size: 12 residues. The V gene's germline CDR1 is SNHLY and CDR2 FYNNEI.

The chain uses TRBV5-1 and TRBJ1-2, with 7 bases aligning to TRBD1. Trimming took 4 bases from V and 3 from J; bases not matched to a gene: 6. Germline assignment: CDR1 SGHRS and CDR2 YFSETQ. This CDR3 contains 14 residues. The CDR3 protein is CASSPDRVDYGYTF. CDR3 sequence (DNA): TGCGCCAGCAGCCCCGACAGGGTTGACTATGGCTACACCTTC.

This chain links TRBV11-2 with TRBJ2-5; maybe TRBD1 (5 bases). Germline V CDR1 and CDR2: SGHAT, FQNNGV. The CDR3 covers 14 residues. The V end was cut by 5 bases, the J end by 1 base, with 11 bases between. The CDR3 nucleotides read TGTGCCAGCAGCCTAGGGGTCGGCCAAGAGACCCAGTACTTC. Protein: CASSLGVGQETQYF.

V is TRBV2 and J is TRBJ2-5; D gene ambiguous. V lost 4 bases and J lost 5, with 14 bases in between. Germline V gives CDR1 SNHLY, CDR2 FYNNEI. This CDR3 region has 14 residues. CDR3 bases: TGTGCCAGCAGTGGTCAGGTGCTGGGGGAGACCCAGTACTTC. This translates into CASSGQVLGETQYF. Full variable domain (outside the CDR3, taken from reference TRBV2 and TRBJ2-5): EPEVTQTPSHQVTQMGQEVILRCVPISNHLYFYWYRQILGQKVEFLVSFYNNEISEKSEIFDDQFSVERPDGSNFTLKIRSTKLEDSAMYFCASSGQVLGETQYFGPGTRLLVL.

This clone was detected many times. CDR3 residues: CASSPGTSGSSLGGPHEQYF. CDR3 DNA sequence: TGTGCCAGTAGTCCCGGGACTAGCGGGAGTTCCCTGGGAGGTCCGCACGAGCAGTACTTC. V and J are TRBV19 and TRBJ2-7, with 14 bases fitting TRBD2. The ends lost 5 bases at V and 5 bases at J; junction bases unmatched: 20. Germline V gene sequence: CDR1 LNHDA, CDR2 SQIVND (reference sequence). The CDR3 length is 20 residues. The variable domain in full, with the rest retrieved from reference TRBV19 and TRBJ2-7, is DGGITQSPKYLFRKEGQNVTLSCEQNLNHDAMYWYRQDPGQGLRLIYYSQIVNDFQKGDIAEGYSVSREKKESFPLTVTSAQKNPTAFYLCASSPGTSGSSLGGPHEQYFGPGTRLTVT.

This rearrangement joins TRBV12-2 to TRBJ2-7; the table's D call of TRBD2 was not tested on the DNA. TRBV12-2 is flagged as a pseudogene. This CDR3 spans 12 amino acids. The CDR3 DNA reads TGTGCAAGTCGACGTCTTAGCGTCGAGCAGTACTTC. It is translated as CASRRLSVEQYF.

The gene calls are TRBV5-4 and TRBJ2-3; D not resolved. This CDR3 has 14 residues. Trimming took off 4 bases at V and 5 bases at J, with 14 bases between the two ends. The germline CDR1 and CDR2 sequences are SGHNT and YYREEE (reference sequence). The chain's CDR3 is CASSATGVKDTQYF. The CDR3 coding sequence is TGTGCCAGCAGCGCGACTGGGGTCAAAGATACGCAGTATTTT.

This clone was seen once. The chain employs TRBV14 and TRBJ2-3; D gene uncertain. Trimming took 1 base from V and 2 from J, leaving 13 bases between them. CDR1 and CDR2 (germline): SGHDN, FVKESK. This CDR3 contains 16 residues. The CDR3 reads CASSQGPPRTTDTQYF. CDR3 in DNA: TGTGCCAGCAGCCAAGGGCCCCCCCGGACCACAGATACGCAGTATTTT.

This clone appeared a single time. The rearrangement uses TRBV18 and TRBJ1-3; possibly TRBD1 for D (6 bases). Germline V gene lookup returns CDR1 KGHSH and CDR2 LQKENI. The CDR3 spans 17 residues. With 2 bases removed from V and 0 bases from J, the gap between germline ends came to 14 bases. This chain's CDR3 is CASSPTAATGSGNTIYF. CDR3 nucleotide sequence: TGTGCCAGCTCACCAACTGCTGCGACAGGCTCTGGAAACACCATATATTTT.

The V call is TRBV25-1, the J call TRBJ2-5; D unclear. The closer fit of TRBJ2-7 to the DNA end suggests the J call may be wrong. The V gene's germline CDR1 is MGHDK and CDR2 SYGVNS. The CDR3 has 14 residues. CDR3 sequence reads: CASSPEATTYEQYF. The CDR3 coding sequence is TGTGCCAGCAGTCCCGAGGCGACCACCTACGAGCAGTACTTC.

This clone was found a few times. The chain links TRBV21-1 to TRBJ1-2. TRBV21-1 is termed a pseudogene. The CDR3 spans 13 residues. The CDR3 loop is CASSKAGRDGYTF. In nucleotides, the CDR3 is TGTGCCAGCAGCAAAGCCGGCAGGGACGGCTACACCTTC.

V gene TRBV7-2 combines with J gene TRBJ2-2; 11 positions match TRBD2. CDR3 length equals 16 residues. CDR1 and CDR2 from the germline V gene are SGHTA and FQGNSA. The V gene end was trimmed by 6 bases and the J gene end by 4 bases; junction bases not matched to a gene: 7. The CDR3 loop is CASSRVAGGFTGELFF. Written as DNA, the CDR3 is TGTGCCAGCAGTCGGGTAGCGGGAGGGTTCACCGGGGAGCTGTTTTTT. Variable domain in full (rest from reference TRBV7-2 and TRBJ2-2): GAGVSQSPSNKVTEKGKDVELRCDPISGHTALYWYRQSLGQGLEFLIYFQGNSAPDKSGLPSDRFSAERTGGSVSTLTIQRTQQEDSAVYLCASSRVAGGFTGELFFGEGSRLTVL.

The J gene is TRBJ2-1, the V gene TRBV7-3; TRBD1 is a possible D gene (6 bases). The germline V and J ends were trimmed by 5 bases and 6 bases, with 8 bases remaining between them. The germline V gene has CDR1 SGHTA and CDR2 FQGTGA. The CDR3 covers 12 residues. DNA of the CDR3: TGTGCCAGCAGCCCACAGGGCAATGAGCAGTTCTTC. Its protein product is CASSPQGNEQFF.

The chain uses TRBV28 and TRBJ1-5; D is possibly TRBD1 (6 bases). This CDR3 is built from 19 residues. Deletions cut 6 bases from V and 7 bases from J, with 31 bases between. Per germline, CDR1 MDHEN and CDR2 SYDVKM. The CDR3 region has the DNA TGTGCCAGCAGCAACCTGGACAGAACCCACGCCATCAAGGGGCAGCCCCAGCATTTT. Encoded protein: CASSNLDRTHAIKGQPQHF.

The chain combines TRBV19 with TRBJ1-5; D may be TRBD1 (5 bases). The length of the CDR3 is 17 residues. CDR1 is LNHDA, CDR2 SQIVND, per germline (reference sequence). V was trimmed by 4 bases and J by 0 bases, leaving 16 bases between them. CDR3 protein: CASSTLDRAYSNQPQHF. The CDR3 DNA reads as TGTGCCAGTAGTACTCTAGACAGAGCCTATAGCAATCAGCCCCAGCATTTT.

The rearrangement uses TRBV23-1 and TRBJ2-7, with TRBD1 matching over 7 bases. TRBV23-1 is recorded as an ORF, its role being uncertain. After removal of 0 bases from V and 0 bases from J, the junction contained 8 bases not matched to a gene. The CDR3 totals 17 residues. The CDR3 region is CASSQSGTERSSYEQYF. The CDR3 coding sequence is TGCGCCAGCAGTCAATCTGGGACAGAACGGAGCTCCTACGAGCAGTACTTC.

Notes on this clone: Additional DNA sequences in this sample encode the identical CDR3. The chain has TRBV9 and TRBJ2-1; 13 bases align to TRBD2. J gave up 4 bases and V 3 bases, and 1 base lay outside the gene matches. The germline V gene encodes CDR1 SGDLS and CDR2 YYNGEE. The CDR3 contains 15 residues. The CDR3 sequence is CASSATSGRYNEQFF. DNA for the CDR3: TGTGCCAGCAGCGCGACTAGCGGGAGGTACAATGAGCAGTTCTTC.

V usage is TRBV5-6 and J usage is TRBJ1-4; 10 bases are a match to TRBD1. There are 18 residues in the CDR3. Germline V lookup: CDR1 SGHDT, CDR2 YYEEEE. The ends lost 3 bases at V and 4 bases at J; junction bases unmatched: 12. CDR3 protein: CASSSTPDRGQVNEKLFF. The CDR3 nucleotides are TGTGCCAGCAGCTCTACACCTGACAGGGGGCAGGTTAATGAAAAACTGTTTTTT.

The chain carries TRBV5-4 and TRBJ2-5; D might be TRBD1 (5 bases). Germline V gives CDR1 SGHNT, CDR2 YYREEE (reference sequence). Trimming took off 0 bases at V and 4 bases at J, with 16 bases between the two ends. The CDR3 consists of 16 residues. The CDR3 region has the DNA TGTGCCAGCAGCTTGGGAGACAGACAGACTGGAGAGACCCAGTACTTC. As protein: CASSLGDRQTGETQYF.

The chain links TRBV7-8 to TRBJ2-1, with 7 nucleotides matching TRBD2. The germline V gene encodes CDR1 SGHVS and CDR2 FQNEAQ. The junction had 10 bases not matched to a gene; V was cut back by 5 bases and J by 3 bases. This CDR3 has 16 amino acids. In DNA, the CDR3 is TGTGCCAGCAGCGCCTCTCTAGCGGACTACTACAATGAGCAGTTCTTC. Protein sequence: CASSASLADYYNEQFF.

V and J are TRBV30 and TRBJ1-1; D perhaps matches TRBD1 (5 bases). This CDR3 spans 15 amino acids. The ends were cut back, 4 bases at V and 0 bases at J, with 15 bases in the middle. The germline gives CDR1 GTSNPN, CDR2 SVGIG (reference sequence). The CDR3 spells CAWKWRGGMNTEAFF. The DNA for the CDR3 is TGTGCCTGGAAATGGAGGGGCGGCATGAACACTGAAGCTTTCTTT.

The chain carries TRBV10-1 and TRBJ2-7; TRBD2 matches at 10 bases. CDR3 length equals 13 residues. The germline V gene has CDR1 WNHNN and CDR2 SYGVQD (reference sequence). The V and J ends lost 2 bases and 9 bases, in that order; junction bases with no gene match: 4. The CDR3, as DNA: TGCGCCAGCAGTGAGGGAACTAGCGGGGTGCAGTACTTC. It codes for CASSEGTSGVQYF.

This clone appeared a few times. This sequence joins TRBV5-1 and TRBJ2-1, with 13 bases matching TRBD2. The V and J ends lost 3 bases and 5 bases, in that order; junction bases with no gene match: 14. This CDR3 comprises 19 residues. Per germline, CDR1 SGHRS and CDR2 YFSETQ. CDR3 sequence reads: CASSSRGTSGTRGNNEQFF. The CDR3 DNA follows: TGCGCCAGCAGCTCAAGGGGGACTAGCGGGACCCGCGGTAACAATGAGCAGTTCTTC.

The chain's CDR3 is CASSRGLAEYNEQFF. The CDR3 bases are TGTGCCAGCAGCCGGGGACTAGCGGAATACAATGAGCAGTTCTTC. The V call is TRBV7-2, the J call TRBJ2-1; 11 nucleotides line up with TRBD2. V gave up 5 bases and J gave up 4 bases; unmatched junction bases: 4. Germline CDR1 and CDR2: SGHTA and FQGNSA. The CDR3 is 15 residues long.

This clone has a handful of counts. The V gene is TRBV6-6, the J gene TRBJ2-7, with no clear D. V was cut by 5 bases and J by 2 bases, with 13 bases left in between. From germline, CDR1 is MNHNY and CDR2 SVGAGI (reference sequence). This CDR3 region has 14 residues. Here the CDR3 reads CASSPRNPTYEQYF. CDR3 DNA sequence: TGTGCCAGCAGTCCCAGGAACCCCACCTACGAGCAGTACTTC.

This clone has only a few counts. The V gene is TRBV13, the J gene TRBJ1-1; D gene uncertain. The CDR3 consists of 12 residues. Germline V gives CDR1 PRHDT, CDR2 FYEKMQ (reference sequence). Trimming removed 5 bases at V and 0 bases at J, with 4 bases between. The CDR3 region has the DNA TGTGCCAGCAGCGCGATGAACACTGAAGCTTTCTTT. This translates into CASSAMNTEAFF.

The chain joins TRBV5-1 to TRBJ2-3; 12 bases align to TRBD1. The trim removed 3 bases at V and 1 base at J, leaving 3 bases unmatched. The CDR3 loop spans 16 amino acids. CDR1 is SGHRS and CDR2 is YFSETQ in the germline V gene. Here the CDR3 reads CASSSGQGARTDTQYF. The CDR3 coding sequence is TGCGCCAGCAGCTCGGGACAGGGGGCTCGCACAGATACGCAGTATTTT.